The 27 T cell receptor beta chains presented below share a single source sample, sequenced in a study of blood T cell repertoires in COVID-19. Sequencing used immunoSEQ multiplex PCR; TCRdb keeps in-frame clones, though not all of them. The sample shows some 340,000 clones, 85% of them seen only once. The source material was peripheral blood. All receptors come from a woman aged 18-29 years with acute or convalescent COVID-19.

This clone has a single count. J is TRBJ1-3 and V is TRBV27; D call uncertain. Trimming pared 2 bases from V and 0 bases from J, leaving 5 bases between. Germline assignment: CDR1 MNHEY and CDR2 SMNVEV (reference sequence). The CDR3 is made up of 14 amino acids. In DNA form, the CDR3 reads TGTGCCAGCAGTTTAGAGCCCTCTGGAAACACCATATATTTT. This encodes CASSLEPSGNTIYF.

The chain couples TRBV9 to TRBJ1-3; D is unresolved. Trimming took 0 bases from V and 0 from J, leaving 7 bases between them. The CDR3 is 15 amino acids. The germline V gene encodes CDR1 SGDLS and CDR2 YYNGEE. The DNA of the CDR3 is TGTGCCAGCAGCGTAGCGGGAGACTCTGGAAACACCATATATTTT. This gives the protein CASSVAGDSGNTIYF.

A single count supports this clone. The gene calls are TRBV20-1 and TRBJ1-2; 11 bases match TRBD1. CDR1 is DFQATT, CDR2 SNEGSKA, per germline (reference sequence). The CDR3 has 17 residues. Trimming at V came to 3 bases and at J to 4 bases, leaving 13 bases not matched to a gene. The CDR3 is CSASGAGTGGMSYGYTF. The DNA for the CDR3 is TGCAGTGCTAGTGGGGCCGGGACAGGGGGAATGTCCTATGGCTACACCTTC.

This clone was picked up many times. The V gene is TRBV28, the J gene TRBJ1-2, with 9 bases lining up with TRBD1. Germline trimming cut 6 bases from V and 6 bases from J; bases unmatched to any gene: 8. The CDR3 has 14 amino acids. Germline-derived CDR1 and CDR2 are MDHEN and SYDVKM. In DNA, the CDR3 is TGTGCCAGCAGCCGGACAGGGGTAACCCATGGCTACACCTTC. It translates to CASSRTGVTHGYTF.

Only a few counts were recorded for this clone. This sequence joins TRBV27 and TRBJ2-5, with 9 positions matching TRBD1. Germline CDR1 and CDR2: MNHEY and SMNVEV (reference sequence). This CDR3 comprises 17 residues. After removal of 1 base from V and 1 base from J, the junction contained 7 bases not matched to a gene. CDR3 nucleotide sequence: TGTGCCAGCAGTTTATGGAGGGGGACAGGGTCCCAAGAGACCCAGTACTTC. Translating it yields CASSLWRGTGSQETQYF.

Of note for this clone: Additional DNA sequences in this sample encode the identical CDR3. This rearrangement joins TRBV27 to TRBJ1-2; tentatively, D is TRBD1 (6 bases). There are 13 residues in the CDR3. Germline-derived CDR1 and CDR2 are MNHEY and SMNVEV (reference sequence). V was cut by 3 bases and J by 6 bases, with 11 bases left in between. The CDR3 sequence is CASSFGNRDGYTF. CDR3 nucleotide sequence: TGTGCCAGCAGTTTTGGGAACAGGGATGGCTACACCTTC.

The chain carries TRBV18 and TRBJ1-4; D remains ambiguous. V dropped 4 bases and J dropped 8 bases, with 8 bases sitting between them. This CDR3 comprises 12 residues. In germline, CDR1 is KGHSH, CDR2 LQKENI. The CDR3 region is CASSRPREKLFF. The DNA for the CDR3 is TGTGCCAGCTCACGTCCGAGGGAAAAACTGTTTTTT.

This rearrangement joins TRBV5-1 to TRBJ2-7, with a tentative D call TRBD1 (5 bases). The CDR3 runs to 16 residues. Germline loops: CDR1 SGHRS, CDR2 YFSETQ. V lost 0 bases and J 6 bases, leaving 19 bases between the germline ends. The CDR3 spells CASSLGQPDLNAEQYF. The CDR3 bases are TGCGCCAGCAGCTTGGGACAGCCCGATCTTAATGCCGAGCAGTACTTC.

The DNA for the CDR3 is TGTGCCAGTAGTATGACCAGCGGGGACTTAGATACGCAGTATTTT. Protein: CASSMTSGDLDTQYF. The chain uses TRBV19 and TRBJ2-3; 7 bases fit TRBD2. Germline CDR1 reads LNHDA; CDR2 reads SQIVND (reference sequence). V dropped 3 bases and J dropped 5; count of bases not matched to a gene: 8. The CDR3 consists of 15 residues.

CDR3 in amino acids: CASSFSTNQETQYF. CDR3 in DNA: TGCGCCAGCAGCTTCAGTACTAACCAAGAGACCCAGTACTTC. The rearrangement uses TRBV5-1 and TRBJ2-5; no firm D call. CDR1 is SGHRS, CDR2 YFSETQ, per germline. The ends were cut back, 2 bases at V and 0 bases at J, with 8 bases in the middle. This CDR3 region has 14 residues.

This clone appeared a single time. The chain links TRBV19 to TRBJ1-5; the match to TRBD1 covers 9 bases. Germline assignment: CDR1 LNHDA and CDR2 SQIVND (reference sequence). The CDR3 has 16 residues. J was trimmed by 5 bases and V by 6 bases; bases with no gene match: 11. The CDR3 DNA sequence: TGTGCCAGTAGCGTACAGGGGGCCACAGACTATCAGCCCCAGCATTTT. Its protein product is CASSVQGATDYQPQHF.

This clone has a handful of counts. J is TRBJ1-4 and V is TRBV3-1 (or the pseudogene TRBV3-2), with 8 bases lining up with TRBD1. CDR1 is LGHDT and CDR2 is YNNKEL in the germline V gene (reference sequence). V lost 4 bases, J lost 4 bases, and 5 bases stayed unmatched. CDR3 length: 15 residues. The CDR3 nucleotides read TGTGCCAGCAGCCGAGACAGGGGCCGTAATGAAAAACTGTTTTTT. Protein sequence: CASSRDRGRNEKLFF.

This clone was seen just once. V is TRBV7-3 and J is TRBJ1-1; D is ambiguous. CDR3 length: 13 amino acids. The ends were cut back, 0 bases at V and 6 bases at J, with 8 bases in the middle. Looked up from germline, CDR1 is SGHTA and CDR2 is FQGTGA. The CDR3 bases are TGTGCCAGCAGCTTAACTAGCAGTTCTGAAGCTTTCTTT. Protein sequence: CASSLTSSSEAFF.

V usage is TRBV2 and J usage is TRBJ1-6; perhaps TRBD1 as D (5 bases). Germline CDR1 SNHLY, CDR2 FYNNEI. V shed 6 bases and J shed 0 bases, with 6 bases lying between them. The CDR3 is made up of 14 amino acids. DNA for the CDR3: TGTGCCAGCAGGCAGGGCTCCTATAATTCACCCCTCCACTTT. This translates into CASRQGSYNSPLHF.

V is TRBV28 and J is TRBJ1-4; D unclear. The germline V gene has CDR1 MDHEN and CDR2 SYDVKM. The length of the CDR3 is 14 residues. The germline V and J ends were trimmed by 3 bases and 4 bases, with 9 bases remaining between them. The CDR3 region has the DNA TGTGCCAGCAGTTTTCCAGGAAATAATGAAAAACTGTTTTTT. This encodes CASSFPGNNEKLFF. The full variable domain, rest sourced from reference TRBV28 and TRBJ1-4, is DVKVTQSSRYLVKRTGEKVFLECVQDMDHENMFWYRQDPGLGLRLIYFSYDVKMKEKGDIPEGYSVSREKKERFSLILESASTNQTSMYLCASSFPGNNEKLFFGSGTQLSVL.

This clone was detected many times. This chain links TRBV27 with TRBJ1-5; 7 bases match TRBD1. Per the germline V gene, CDR1 is MNHEY and CDR2 is SMNVEV (reference sequence). Unmatched junction bases numbered 10, after V lost 5 bases and J lost 6 bases. The CDR3 is 15 amino acids. The CDR3 DNA follows: TGTGCCAGCAGTCTGACAGGGATGCCCGGTCAGCCCCAGCATTTT. It yields the protein CASSLTGMPGQPQHF.

V and J are TRBV5-1 and TRBJ1-1; 7 bases match TRBD1. J was trimmed by 3 bases and V by 2 bases; bases with no gene match: 13. The CDR3 is 17 residues long. Germline CDR1 and CDR2: SGHRS and YFSETQ. The CDR3, as DNA: TGCGCCAGCAGCTTAGCCCGCGGCCTAACAGGGGACACTGAAGCTTTCTTT. It codes for CASSLARGLTGDTEAFF.

The rearrangement links TRBV19 to TRBJ2-1; 8 bases align to TRBD2. The CDR3 sequence is 15 residues long. J was trimmed by 6 bases and V by 0 bases; bases with no gene match: 4. CDR1 is LNHDA, CDR2 SQIVND, per germline (reference sequence). CDR3 coding DNA: TGTGCCAGTAGTATAGAGGGACTAGGGGGCAATGAGCAGTTCTTC. Translation: CASSIEGLGGNEQFF. The full variable domain, completed using reference TRBV19 and TRBJ2-1, is DGGITQSPKYLFRKEGQNVTLSCEQNLNHDAMYWYRQDPGQGLRLIYYSQIVNDFQKGDIAEGYSVSREKKESFPLTVTSAQKNPTAFYLCASSIEGLGGNEQFFGPGTRLTVL.

The rearrangement links TRBV7-9 to TRBJ2-7; D unresolved. There are 12 residues in the CDR3. In germline, CDR1 is SEHNR, CDR2 FQNEAQ (reference sequence). Trimming pared 1 base from V and 6 bases from J, leaving 7 bases between. CDR3 amino acids: CASSLGSGEQYF. For the CDR3, the DNA is TGTGCCAGCAGCTTAGGATCCGGCGAGCAGTACTTC.

The rearrangement joins TRBV4-1 to TRBJ1-2, with a weak D call TRBD1 (5 bases). Trimming took off 1 base at V and 8 bases at J, with 14 bases between the two ends. This CDR3 contains 14 residues. From germline, CDR1 is MGHRA and CDR2 YSYEKL. The CDR3 sequence: CASSQAPGRGGYTF. The CDR3 DNA is TGCGCCAGCAGCCAAGCCCCAGGCCGGGGGGGCTACACCTTC.

V usage is TRBV6-1 and J usage is TRBJ1-2; 8 bases map to TRBD1. Germline lookup yields CDR1 MNHNS and CDR2 SASEGT. The CDR3 totals 16 residues. The ends lost 4 bases at V and 3 bases at J; junction bases unmatched: 10. The CDR3 protein is CASSVQETGDDYGYTF. For the CDR3, the DNA is TGTGCCAGCAGTGTCCAAGAGACAGGGGATGACTATGGCTACACCTTC.

This clone was counted at least ten times. V is TRBV6-5 and J is TRBJ2-7, with D tentatively TRBD2 (6 bases). This CDR3 is 14 amino acids long. Germline CDR1 MNHEY, CDR2 SVGAGI. The germline V and J ends were trimmed by 0 bases and 3 bases, with 9 bases remaining between them. The CDR3 spells CASSYSGGNYEQYF. The CDR3 DNA follows: TGTGCCAGCAGTTACTCTGGCGGGAACTACGAGCAGTACTTC.

The chain combines TRBV29-1 with TRBJ2-3, with TRBD1 matching 10 bases. Looked up from germline, CDR1 is SQVTM and CDR2 is ANQGSEA. After removal of 4 bases from V and 6 bases from J, the junction contained 7 bases not matched to a gene. The CDR3 covers 14 residues. The CDR3 loop is CSVVGGQGLDTQYF. The DNA of the CDR3 is TGCAGCGTTGTTGGGGGACAGGGGTTGGATACGCAGTATTTT.

This sequence joins TRBV6-1 and TRBJ1-5; D gene ambiguous. V lost 2 bases to trimming and J lost 0 bases, with 14 bases between them. In germline, CDR1 is MNHNS, CDR2 SASEGT. The CDR3 sequence is 17 residues long. The CDR3 protein is CASSEPPGWVSNQPQHF. The CDR3 DNA follows: TGTGCCAGCAGTGAACCACCCGGGTGGGTTAGCAATCAGCCCCAGCATTTT.

The chain combines TRBV9 with TRBJ2-1, with 13 bases identical to TRBD2. This CDR3 has 13 residues. Unmatched junction bases numbered 2, after V lost 4 bases and J lost 10 bases. From germline, CDR1 is SGDLS and CDR2 YYNGEE. The CDR3 loop is CASSPTSGREQFF. The CDR3 DNA sequence: TGTGCCAGCAGCCCGACTAGCGGGAGGGAGCAGTTCTTC.

The CDR3 DNA reads as TGTGCCAGCAGTTACGCCCAGGGGGCATCCTACGAGCAGTACTTC. Its protein is CASSYAQGASYEQYF. This chain joins TRBV6-5 and TRBJ2-7; the match to TRBD1 covers 8 bases. This CDR3 region has 15 residues. J was trimmed by 1 base and V by 2 bases; bases with no gene match: 4. The V gene's germline CDR1 is MNHEY and CDR2 SVGAGI.

CDR3 coding DNA: TGTGCCAGCAGTTTATACCGAGTAGCGGGAGGGAGGGAGACCCAGTACTTC. Amino acid sequence: CASSLYRVAGGRETQYF. The V gene is TRBV27, the J gene TRBJ2-5; TRBD2 matches at 11 bases. The CDR3 is 17 residues long. Trimming removed 1 base from V and 5 bases from J; junction bases left unmatched: 9. Germline V CDR1 and CDR2: MNHEY, SMNVEV (reference sequence).